This TCR beta chain was sequenced for a study of immune evolution from preneoplasia to lung adenocarcinoma. Here immunoSEQ multiplex PCR was the method, and the copy in TCRdb shows in-frame clones only, minus some. The sample shows about 2,000 clones, 65% to 90% of them seen only once. This sequence was found in a person aged 70 to 79 with lung adenocarcinoma. The source material was FFPE adjacent normal lung tissue.

The CDR3 protein is CASSPVGRQDTEAFF. CDR3 DNA: TGCGCCAGCAGCCCGGTCGGACGGCAAGACACTGAAGCTTTCTTT. This chain joins TRBV5-1 and TRBJ1-1, with unresolved D. The CDR3 is 15 residues long. The V and J ends lost 4 bases and 3 bases respectively, with 16 bases between them. Germline V lookup: CDR1 SGHRS, CDR2 YFSETQ.